The clone carrying this T cell receptor (beta chain) was counted between two and nine times. Its target is not known. The sample comes from a study of blood T cells in healthy people across ages. Points from the study as a whole: Long-lived donors exceeded aged donors in naive CD4+ cells and diversity. Estimated diversity that came from one million T cells was considered an underestimate.

The CDR3 is made up of 14 amino acids. The ends were cut back, 5 bases at V and 0 bases at J, with 10 bases in the middle. Germline lookup yields CDR1 SGHAT and CDR2 FQNNGV. A J-beta primer mix and a sample-barcoded 5' primer were used in a second PCR of roughly 6 to 12 cycles. Carrying 12 random nucleotides, a template-switch adaptor labeled each individual cDNA molecule. TCRdb recomputed calls from the 5' RACE reads with MiXCR, one row per CDR3 protein. The sample has around 1,600,000 distinct CDR3 sequences; 40% to 45% are singletons. The TCR comes from a woman between 18 and 29 years old in good health. The chain carries TRBV11-2 and TRBJ1-1; tentative D call: TRBD1 (5 bases). Sequenced: blood. The CDR3 spells CASSVPGLNTEAFF. As DNA, the CDR3 is TGTGCCAGCAGCGTCCCAGGGTTGAACACTGAAGCTTTCTTT.